A single sample gave rise to the 20 T cell receptor beta chains below, sequenced in a study of tumor and adjacent non-tumor tissue in lung cancer. RNA was extracted from bulk tissue without any cell sorting. More than 3 cm separated this lung sample from the edge of the tumor. TCRbeta libraries were built with three rounds of nested PCR, modified from ARM-PCR. TCRdb redid the calling of the multiplex PCR reads with MiXCR, one entry per CDR3 protein. Counted here are almost 75,000 distinct CDR3 sequences, approximately 68% occurring once; the ten biggest clones make up around 30%. Material for sequencing was distant non-tumor lung tissue. These TCRs come from a woman aged 50 to 60 with non-small cell lung cancer.

This clonotype was counted once. The junction departs from germline at one end; a sequencing error may be responsible. The J gene is TRBJ1-4, the V gene TRBV28; 10 positions agree with TRBD1. The CDR3 spans 15 residues. In germline, CDR1 is MDHEN, CDR2 SYDVKM. Here the CDR3 DNA reads TGTGTCAGCAGTTCTGACAGGGGGCGCCGGGAAAAACTGGTTTTT. Its translation: CVSSSDRGRREKLVF.

Details on this clonotype: A much larger clone differs from this one at a single base, so this may be a read error. The chain is built from TRBV5-6 and TRBJ2-3; a weak D match, TRBD1 (5 bases). Trimming stripped 3 bases from V and 1 base from J, with 15 bases between. CDR1 and CDR2 (germline): SGHDT, YYEEEE. This CDR3 contains 16 residues. The CDR3 DNA follows: TGTGCCAGCAGCTCCCGGATCGGCAGGGGCACAGATACGCAGTATTTT. Encoded protein: CASSSRIGRGTDTQYF.

Notes on this clonotype: A much larger clone differs by one base, so this may be a read error. In nucleotides, the CDR3 is TGTGCCACCAGTGACCTGGGACAGGCGCTAACCCAGTACTTC. It translates to CATSDLGQALTQYF. This chain links TRBV24-1 with TRBJ2-5; TRBD1 aligns across 8 bases. Per germline, CDR1 KGHDR and CDR2 SFDVKD. Trimming removed 4 bases from V and 8 bases from J; junction bases left unmatched: 8. The length of the CDR3 is 14 residues.

Remarks on this clonotype: A read error may account for a junction end that differs from germline. V is TRBV10-3 and J is TRBJ1-6; 7 bases agree with TRBD1. The germline gives CDR1 ENHRY, CDR2 SYGVKD. The CDR3 loop spans 16 amino acids. The CDR3 spells CATHRQGLTYNSPLHF. The CDR3 DNA sequence: TGTGCCACCCACCGACAGGGTTTGACCTACAATTCACCCCTCCACTTT.

The chain links TRBV5-1 to TRBJ1-6; D ambiguous. CDR3 length equals 14 residues. V lost 1 base and J 6 bases, leaving 8 bases between the germline ends. CDR1 is SGHRS and CDR2 is YFSETQ in the germline V gene. The DNA of the CDR3 is TGCGCCAGCAGCTTGAAGGTTGCTAATTCACCCCTCCACTTT. Protein product: CASSLKVANSPLHF.

This clonotype has ten or more counts. The V call is TRBV4-1, the J call TRBJ2-1, with D possibly called TRBD1 or TRBD2 (5 bases each). The ends were cut back, 1 base at V and 4 bases at J, with 11 bases in the middle. Germline V gene lookup returns CDR1 MGHRA and CDR2 YSYEKL. This CDR3 spans 15 amino acids. The CDR3 sequence is CASSQVGDPYNEQFF. The CDR3, as DNA: TGCGCCAGCAGCCAAGTAGGGGACCCTTACAATGAGCAGTTCTTC.

To note about this clonotype: This may arise from a read error, as a much more abundant clone is one base away. This rearrangement joins TRBV11-3 to TRBJ2-3; 7 positions agree with TRBD1. The V gene's germline CDR1 is SGHNT and CDR2 YENEEA. This CDR3 comprises 13 residues. In DNA form, the CDR3 reads TGTGTCGGCAGCGACAGGGGCACAGATACGCAGTATTTT. Translated: CVGSDRGTDTQYF.

This clonotype came up many times. The genes are TRBV29-1 and TRBJ2-1; TRBD2 matches at 8 bases. The CDR3 totals 18 residues. Germline CDR1 is SQVTM and CDR2 is ANQGSEA. V trimming: 7 bases; J trimming: 5 bases; junction bases outside the gene matches: 22. CDR3 nucleotide sequence: TGCAGCGCTGTAGGGGGGCTCGGACAGCCGGGGGGGAACAATGAGCAGTTCTTC. This codes for CSAVGGLGQPGGNNEQFF.

The genes are TRBV18 and TRBJ2-5; the D is unclear. The CDR3 is made up of 13 amino acids. CDR1 and CDR2 from the germline V gene are KGHSH and LQKENI. Trimming shortened V by 2 bases and J by 2 bases, and 6 bases separated the two germline ends. The CDR3 bases are TGTGCCAGCTCACCAGGACGGCAAGAGACCCAGTACTTC. Amino acid sequence: CASSPGRQETQYF.

This clonotype came up a few times. The chain has TRBV20-1 and TRBJ2-5; D not resolved. V shed 0 bases and J shed 4 bases, with 12 bases lying between them. Germline V gene sequence: CDR1 DFQATT, CDR2 SNEGSKA (reference sequence). This CDR3 comprises 14 residues. In DNA, the CDR3 is TGCAGTGCTAGAGATCCATGGACCGGAGAGACCCAGTACTTC. It codes for CSARDPWTGETQYF.

Comment on this clonotype: A read error may explain this, as a much larger clone is one base away. The chain recombines TRBV14 with TRBJ2-1, with D maybe TRBD1 (6 bases). Germline V gives CDR1 SGHDN, CDR2 FVKESK. The CDR3 covers 17 residues. Trimming stripped 3 bases from V and 0 bases from J, with 15 bases between. CDR3: CASSQYLGQSSYNEQFF. The CDR3 DNA is TGTGCCAGCAGCCAGTACCTAGGACAGTCCTCCTACAATGAGCAGTTCTTC.

This clonotype is judged medium-sized. The CDR3 region has the DNA TGTGCCAGCAACGGGGACAGCAATCAGCCCCAGCATTTT. Translating gives CASNGDSNQPQHF. The V gene is TRBV6-6, the J gene TRBJ1-5; D is perhaps TRBD1 (5 bases). The CDR3 has 13 residues. Germline CDR1 and CDR2: MNHNY and SVGAGI (reference sequence). V dropped 7 bases and J dropped 1 base, with 8 bases sitting between them.

This clonotype showed up many times. The gene calls are TRBV12-3 or TRBV12-4 and TRBJ2-7; D perhaps matches TRBD2 (5 bases). This CDR3 is 16 amino acids long. Trimming removed 4 bases at V and 3 bases at J, with 19 bases between. The CDR3 sequence: CASSSLLRRDYYEQYF. CDR3 DNA: TGTGCCAGCAGTTCCCTCCTTCGGCGTGACTACTACGAGCAGTACTTC.

Ten or more counts support this clonotype. The CDR3 sequence: CAIRTGNDFGDEQFF. CDR3 coding DNA: TGTGCCATCAGAACAGGTAACGATTTTGGCGATGAGCAGTTCTTC. The V call is TRBV10-3, the J call TRBJ2-1; D possibly corresponds to TRBD1 (5 bases). Germline-derived CDR1 and CDR2 are ENHRY and SYGVKD. This CDR3 is built from 15 residues. The V end was cut by 6 bases, the J end by 8 bases, with 20 bases between.

Remarks on this clonotype: Compared with germline, one end of the junction differs, possibly owing to a read error. DNA for the CDR3: TGTACCATCAGTGATGCGGGACAGGGGGCGTTCCCCTATGGCTACACCTTC. This sequence encodes CTISDAGQGAFPYGYTF. J is TRBJ1-2 and V is TRBV10-3, with TRBD1 identical over 12 bases. Germline loops: CDR1 ENHRY, CDR2 SYGVKD. The CDR3 is 17 residues long.

With respect to this clonotype: A clone one base away is much larger, so this may be a read error. The rearrangement joins TRBV28 to TRBJ2-1, with 7 bases identical to TRBD2. From germline, CDR1 is MDHEN and CDR2 SYDVKM. The CDR3 has 17 amino acids. The chain's CDR3 is CASSLLRAAGVADERFF. DNA of the CDR3: TGTGCCAGCAGTTTATTAAGGGCGGCGGGAGTTGCGGATGAGCGGTTCTTC.

To note about this clonotype: A clone one base away is much larger, so this may be a read error. The rearrangement joins TRBV5-4 to TRBJ2-1, with TRBD2 as a possible D gene (6 bases). Germline CDR1 reads SGHNT; CDR2 reads YYREEE (reference sequence). This CDR3 region has 12 residues. Trimming pared 0 bases from V and 12 bases from J, leaving 10 bases between. The CDR3 coding sequence is TGTGCCAGCAGCTTGGAACGGGAGAGGCAGTTCTTC. Translation: CASSLERERQFF.

This clonotype was detected ten times or more. V gene TRBV6-5 combines with J gene TRBJ2-1, with 8 bases lining up with TRBD2. With V trimmed by 7 bases and J by 1 base, 9 bases remained unmatched. This CDR3 has 16 residues. CDR1 is MNHEY and CDR2 is SVGAGI in the germline V gene. The CDR3 loop is CASNSSGSGSYNEQFF. For the CDR3, the DNA is TGTGCCAGCAATTCAAGCGGGAGTGGTTCCTACAATGAGCAGTTCTTC.

Concerning this clonotype: One end of the junction does not line up with germline, which may come from a read error. The chain employs TRBV20-1 and TRBJ2-7, with 7 bases matching TRBD1. This CDR3 has 16 residues. Germline V gene lookup returns CDR1 DFQATT and CDR2 SNEGSKA (reference sequence). CDR3 region: CSARAQTRDSSYEQYF. The CDR3 DNA sequence: TGTAGTGCTAGAGCCCAGACCCGGGACAGCTCCTACGAGCAGTACTTC.

V gene TRBV11-2 combines with J gene TRBJ2-7, with D unclear. The V end was cut by 7 bases, the J end by 7 bases, with 11 bases between. This CDR3 has 11 residues. Germline V gene lookup returns CDR1 SGHAT and CDR2 FQNNGV. CDR3 sequence reads: CASNFSKEQYF. CDR3 coding DNA: TGTGCCAGCAACTTCTCAAAAGAGCAGTACTTC. Drawing the rest from reference TRBV11-2 and TRBJ2-7, the complete variable domain is EAGVAQSPRYKIIEKRQSVAFWCNPISGHATLYWYQQILGQGPKLLIQFQNNGVVDDSQLPKDRFSAERLKGVDSTLKIQPAKLEDSAVYLCASNFSKEQYFGPGTRLTVT.